There are many counts of the clone carrying this T cell receptor (beta chain). V lost 5 bases, J lost 4 bases, and 10 bases stayed unmatched. CDR3 length equals 15 residues. Germline values: CDR1 SEHNR, CDR2 FQNEAQ (reference sequence). This specimen comes from a study of Graves' ophthalmopathy and Graves' hyperthyroidism. Investigators amplified TCR beta CDR3 regions from RNA transcripts. An opening RT-PCR round employed HTBI primers and preceded a second-round multiplex PCR. TCRdb recomputed calls from the multiplex PCR reads with MiXCR, one row per CDR3 protein. This sample yields approximately 330,000 distinct CDR3 sequences, of which around a sixth are seen a single time; approximately 13% belongs to the top ten. Ophthalmopathy donors were characterized by moderate-to-severe activity, CAS of at least 3, NOSPECS of at least 4, and duration under 3 months.

This receptor was taken from an adult man with Graves' ophthalmopathy. The specimen sequenced was peripheral blood. This chain connects TRBV7-9 to TRBJ2-5; 7 bases fit TRBD1. CDR3 sequence: CASSARQGVGETQYF. DNA of the CDR3: TGTGCCAGCAGCGCAAGACAGGGTGTGGGAGAGACCCAGTACTTC.